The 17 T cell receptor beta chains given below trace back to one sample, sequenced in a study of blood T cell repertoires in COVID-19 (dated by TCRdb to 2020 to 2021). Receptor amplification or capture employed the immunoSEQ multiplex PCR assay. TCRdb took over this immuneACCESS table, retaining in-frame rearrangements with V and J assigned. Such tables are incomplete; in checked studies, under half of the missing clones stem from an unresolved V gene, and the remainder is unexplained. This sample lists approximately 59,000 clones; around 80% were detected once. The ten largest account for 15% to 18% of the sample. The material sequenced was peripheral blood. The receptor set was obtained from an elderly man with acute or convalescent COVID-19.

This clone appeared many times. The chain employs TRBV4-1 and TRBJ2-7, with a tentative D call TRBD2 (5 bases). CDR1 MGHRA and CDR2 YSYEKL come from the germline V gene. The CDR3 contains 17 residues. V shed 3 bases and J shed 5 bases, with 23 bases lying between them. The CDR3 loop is CASSHTLRRTRSNEQYF. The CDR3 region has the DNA TGCGCCAGCAGCCATACTCTCCGCAGGACTCGTTCCAACGAGCAGTACTTC.

DNA for the CDR3: TGTGCCAGCAGCTCAGCGGGGGCGGGTAATGAAAAACTGTTTTTT. This codes for CASSSAGAGNEKLFF. The V gene is TRBV7-2, the J gene TRBJ1-4, with a weak D call TRBD1 (6 bases). Germline CDR1 and CDR2: SGHTA and FQGNSA. This CDR3 is 15 amino acids long. V lost 4 bases and J 4 bases, leaving 13 bases between the germline ends. The full variable domain, with the rest looked up from reference TRBV7-2 and TRBJ1-4, is GAGVSQSPSNKVTEKGKDVELRCDPISGHTALYWYRQSLGQGLEFLIYFQGNSAPDKSGLPSDRFSAERTGGSVSTLTIQRTQQEDSAVYLCASSSAGAGNEKLFFGSGTQLSVL.

The CDR3 loop reads CASSPLQGALTEAFF. Written as DNA, the CDR3 is TGTGCCAGCAGCCCACTACAGGGGGCATTGACTGAAGCTTTCTTT. The V and J genes are TRBV14 and TRBJ1-1; 9 bases align to TRBD1. CDR3 length: 15 residues. Germline lookup yields CDR1 SGHDN and CDR2 FVKESK. V was pared by 4 bases and J by 5 bases, with 8 bases of the junction left unmatched.

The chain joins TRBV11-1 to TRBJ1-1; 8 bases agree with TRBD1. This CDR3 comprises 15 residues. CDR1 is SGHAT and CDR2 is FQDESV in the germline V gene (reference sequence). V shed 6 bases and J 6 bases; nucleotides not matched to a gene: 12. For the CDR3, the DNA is TGTGCCAGCAGGTTTACAGGGGGTAGTAACTCTGAAGCTTTCTTT. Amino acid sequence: CASRFTGGSNSEAFF.

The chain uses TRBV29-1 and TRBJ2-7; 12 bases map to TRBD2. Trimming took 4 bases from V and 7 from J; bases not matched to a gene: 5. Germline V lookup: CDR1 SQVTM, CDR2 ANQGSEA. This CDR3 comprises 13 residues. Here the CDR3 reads CSVGTSGIMEQYF. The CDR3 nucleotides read TGCAGCGTTGGGACTAGCGGGATTATGGAGCAGTACTTC.

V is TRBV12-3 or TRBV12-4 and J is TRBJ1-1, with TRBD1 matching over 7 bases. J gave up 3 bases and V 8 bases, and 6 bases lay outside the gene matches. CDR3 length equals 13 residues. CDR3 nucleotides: TGTGCCAGCTTCCTTACAGGGGACACTGAAGCTTTCTTT. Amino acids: CASFLTGDTEAFF.

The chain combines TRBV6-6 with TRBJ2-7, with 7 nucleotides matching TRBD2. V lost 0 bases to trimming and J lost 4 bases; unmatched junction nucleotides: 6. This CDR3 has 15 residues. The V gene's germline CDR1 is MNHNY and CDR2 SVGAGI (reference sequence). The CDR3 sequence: CASSYSGGGEYEQYF. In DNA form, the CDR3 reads TGTGCCAGCAGTTACTCGGGGGGGGGTGAGTACGAGCAGTACTTC.

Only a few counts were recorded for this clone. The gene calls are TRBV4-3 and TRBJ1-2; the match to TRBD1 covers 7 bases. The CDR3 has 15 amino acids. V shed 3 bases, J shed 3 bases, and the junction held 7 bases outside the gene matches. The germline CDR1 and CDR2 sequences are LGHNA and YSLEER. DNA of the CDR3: TGCGCCAGCAGCCACCCTTTAGGACAGGACTATGGCTACACCTTC. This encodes CASSHPLGQDYGYTF.

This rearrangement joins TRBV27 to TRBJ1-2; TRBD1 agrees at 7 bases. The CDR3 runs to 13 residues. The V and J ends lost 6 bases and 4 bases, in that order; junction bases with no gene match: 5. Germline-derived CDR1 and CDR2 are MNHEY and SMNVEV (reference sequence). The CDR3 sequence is CASSLTGAYGYTF. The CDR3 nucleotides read TGTGCCAGCAGCCTAACAGGGGCCTATGGCTACACCTTC.

Here the CDR3 DNA reads TGTGCCAGCAGCCAGACTAGCGGGTACAATGAGCAGTTCTTC. Protein: CASSQTSGYNEQFF. The chain uses TRBV21-1 and TRBJ2-1; TRBD2 was called by the table and not checked on the DNA. TRBV21-1 is deemed a pseudogene. The CDR3 has 14 residues.

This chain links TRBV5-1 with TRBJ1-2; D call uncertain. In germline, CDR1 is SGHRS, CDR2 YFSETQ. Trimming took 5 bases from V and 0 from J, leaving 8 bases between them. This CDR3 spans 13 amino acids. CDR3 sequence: CASSAEANYGYTF. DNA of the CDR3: TGCGCCAGCAGTGCCGAGGCTAACTATGGCTACACCTTC.

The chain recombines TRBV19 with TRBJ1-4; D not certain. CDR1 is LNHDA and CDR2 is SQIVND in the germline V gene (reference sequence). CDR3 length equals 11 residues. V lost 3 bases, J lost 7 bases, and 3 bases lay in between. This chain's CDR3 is CASSISEKLFF. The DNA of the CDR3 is TGTGCCAGTAGTATCAGTGAAAAACTGTTTTTT. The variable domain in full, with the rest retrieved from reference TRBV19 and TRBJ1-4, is DGGITQSPKYLFRKEGQNVTLSCEQNLNHDAMYWYRQDPGQGLRLIYYSQIVNDFQKGDIAEGYSVSREKKESFPLTVTSAQKNPTAFYLCASSISEKLFFGSGTQLSVL.

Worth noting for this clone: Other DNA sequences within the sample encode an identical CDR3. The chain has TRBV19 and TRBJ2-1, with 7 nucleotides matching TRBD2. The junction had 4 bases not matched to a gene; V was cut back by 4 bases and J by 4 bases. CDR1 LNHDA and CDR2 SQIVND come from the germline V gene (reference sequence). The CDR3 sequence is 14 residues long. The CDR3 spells CASSRASGYNEQFF. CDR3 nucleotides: TGTGCCAGTAGTAGGGCTAGCGGTTACAATGAGCAGTTCTTC.

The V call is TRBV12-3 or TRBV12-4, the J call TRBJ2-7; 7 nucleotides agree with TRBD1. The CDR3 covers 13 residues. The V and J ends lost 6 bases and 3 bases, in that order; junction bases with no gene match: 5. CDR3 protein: CASRQTGVYEQYF. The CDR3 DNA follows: TGTGCCAGCAGACAAACAGGGGTCTACGAGCAGTACTTC.

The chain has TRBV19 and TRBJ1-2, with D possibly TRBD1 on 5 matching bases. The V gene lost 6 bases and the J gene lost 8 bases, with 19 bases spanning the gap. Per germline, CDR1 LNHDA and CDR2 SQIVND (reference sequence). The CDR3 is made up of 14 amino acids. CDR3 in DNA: TGTGCCAGTAGCCTGGACATTCCGAGAGGAGGCTACACCTTC. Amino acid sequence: CASSLDIPRGGYTF.

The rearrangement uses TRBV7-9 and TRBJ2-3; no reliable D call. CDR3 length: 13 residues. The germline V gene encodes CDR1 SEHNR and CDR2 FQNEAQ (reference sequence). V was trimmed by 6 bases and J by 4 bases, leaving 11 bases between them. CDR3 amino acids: CASSQALADTQYF. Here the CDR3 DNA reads TGTGCCAGCAGTCAGGCCTTGGCAGATACGCAGTATTTT.

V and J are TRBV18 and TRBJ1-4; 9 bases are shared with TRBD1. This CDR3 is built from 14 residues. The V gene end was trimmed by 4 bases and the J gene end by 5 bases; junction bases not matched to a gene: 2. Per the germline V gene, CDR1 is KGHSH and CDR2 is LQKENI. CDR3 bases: TGTGCCAGCTCACAGACAGGGGGAAATGAAAAACTGTTTTTT. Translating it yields CASSQTGGNEKLFF.